This is a list of T cell receptor beta chains from one sample in a study of radiotherapy plus CTLA-4 blockade in lung cancer. TCRdb's table, derived via immunoSEQ multiplex PCR, lists solely in-frame clones and lacks some. This sample yields 81,000 or so clones, of which approximately 80% are seen a single time; approximately 14% belongs to the top ten. The sample consisted of peripheral blood, taken from a patient treated with radiotherapy plus ipilimumab. These receptors were obtained from a human donor with non-small cell lung cancer that progressed on radiotherapy plus ipilimumab. The CDR3 runs from the conserved cysteine through the conserved F or W. Each record gives: CDR3 length, V gene, D gene, J gene, clone size, CDR3 protein, CDR3 DNA. A D gene is named only where the DNA matches it firmly. The size field is filled for only some rows; it gives once, few, many or a size class.

12	TRBV29-1	TRBD1	TRBJ1-1	once	CSGQGLNTEAFF	TGCAGCGGACAGGGGTTGAACACTGAAGCTTTCTTT
14	TRBV6-5	.	TRBJ1-2	.	CASSYNKVSRGYTF	TGTGCCAGCAGTTACAATAAAGTATCTCGGGGCTACACCTTC
12	TRBV27	.	TRBJ1-2	.	CATGEGFYGYTF	TGTGCCACAGGGGAGGGGTTTTATGGCTACACCTTC
13	TRBV11-3	.	TRBJ2-7	.	CASSLRQKPEQYF	TGTGCCAGCAGCCTCAGACAGAAGCCCGAGCAGTACTTC
17	TRBV19	.	TRBJ2-7	.	CASSPAYQVPIPYEQYF	TGTGCCAGTAGCCCCGCTTACCAAGTACCCATTCCCTACGAGCAGTACTTC
16	TRBV6-1	.	TRBJ2-2	.	CASSGPRQAPGGELFF	TGTGCCAGCAGTGGACCCCGACAGGCCCCGGGCGGGGAGCTGTTTTTT
16	TRBV7-9	.	TRBJ2-5	.	CASSRLVALLQETQYF	TGTGCCAGCAGCCGCCTCGTAGCCTTACTACAAGAGACCCAGTACTTC
14	TRBV4-2	.	TRBJ1-2	.	CASSHGTENYGYTF	TGTGCCAGCAGCCACGGGACGGAGAACTATGGCTACACCTTC
11	TRBV5-6	TRBD1	TRBJ2-1	.	CASSITGQKFF	TGTGCCAGCAGCATTACGGGACAGAAGTTCTTC
13	TRBV6-5	.	TRBJ2-3	.	CASSISRTDTQYF	TGTGCCAGCAGTATTAGTCGGACAGATACGCAGTATTTT